Presented here are 17 T cell receptor beta chains from one specimen sequenced in a study of T cells in tuberculosis. Thawed, overnight-rested PBMC were stained with GMM-loaded CD1B tetramer, viability dye and anti-CD3, then sorted. CD1B tetramers were loaded with Rhodococcus equi-derived C32 glucose monomycolate. Sequenced by immunoSEQ multiplex PCR; TCRdb stores in-frame clones only, minus some. The sample carries around 50,000 clones, 88% recorded once. Sequencing input: CD1b-GMM tetramer-negative cells sorted from PBMCs. The receptors come from an adult woman with latent tuberculosis.

The chain couples TRBV9 to TRBJ2-7; TRBD2 matches 10 bases. Germline lookup yields CDR1 SGDLS and CDR2 YYNGEE. The CDR3 totals 19 residues. V trimming: 3 bases; J trimming: 6 bases; junction bases outside the gene matches: 21. CDR3 coding DNA: TGTGCCAGCAGCGGAGGGGCCGGGGTTAGCCTAGCGGGGGAGGGCGAGCAGTACTTC. Amino acid sequence: CASSGGAGVSLAGEGEQYF.

The J gene is TRBJ2-5, the V gene TRBV4-1, with D maybe TRBD1 (5 bases). CDR1 is MGHRA and CDR2 is YSYEKL in the germline V gene. The CDR3 consists of 13 residues. Trimming pared 1 base from V and 5 bases from J, leaving 8 bases between. CDR3 in amino acids: CASSQGGRETQYF. CDR3 in DNA: TGCGCCAGCAGCCAAGGGGGCCGGGAGACCCAGTACTTC.

The chain links TRBV4-2 to TRBJ2-3, with a possible D match to TRBD2 (5 bases). In germline, CDR1 is LGHNA, CDR2 YNFKEQ. The length of the CDR3 is 16 residues. V gave up 4 bases and J gave up 4 bases, with 18 bases separating them. CDR3 sequence (DNA): TGTGCCAGCAGCCTTGGTCTAGCAATGGGTCCAGATACGCAGTATTTT. The encoded protein is CASSLGLAMGPDTQYF.

The V gene is TRBV6-4, the J gene TRBJ2-1, with 9 bases identical to TRBD1. The CDR3 runs to 13 residues. Germline V gene data show CDR1 as MRHNA and CDR2 as SNTAGT. J lost 5 bases, V lost 8 bases, and 4 bases had no gene match. The CDR3 loop is CASGTGFHNEQFF. CDR3 nucleotides: TGTGCCAGCGGGACAGGGTTCCACAATGAGCAGTTCTTC.

The chain employs TRBV18 and TRBJ1-2; D might be TRBD1 (5 bases). CDR3 length: 14 amino acids. Per the germline V gene, CDR1 is KGHSH and CDR2 is LQKENI. V dropped 1 base and J dropped 8 bases, with 14 bases sitting between them. For the CDR3, the DNA is TGTGCCAGCTCACCACTCTCTGGGGCGCGGGGCTACACCTTC. As protein: CASSPLSGARGYTF.

The rearrangement uses TRBV7-2 and TRBJ1-3, with a tentative D call TRBD1 (6 bases). The CDR3 extends over 17 amino acids. The germline V and J ends were trimmed by 2 bases and 4 bases, with 18 bases remaining between them. Germline loops: CDR1 SGHTA, CDR2 FQGNSA. This chain's CDR3 is CASSLRLGGAGGNTIYF. As DNA, the CDR3 is TGTGCCAGCAGCTTACGCCTTGGGGGGGCGGGAGGAAACACCATATATTTT.

The rearrangement links TRBV19 to TRBJ2-2, with D possibly being TRBD2 (5 bases). The V gene lost 7 bases and the J gene lost 4 bases, with 10 bases spanning the gap. The CDR3 runs to 13 residues. Germline assignment: CDR1 LNHDA and CDR2 SQIVND (reference sequence). The CDR3 is CASKWRSTGELFF. CDR3 in DNA: TGTGCCAGTAAATGGAGGAGCACCGGGGAGCTGTTTTTT.

The chain links TRBV12-5 to TRBJ2-7; 9 bases agree with TRBD1. In germline, CDR1 is LGHNT, CDR2 FRNRAP. The CDR3 is 16 residues long. CDR3 loop: CCLEWGTGRQKNEQYF. As DNA, the CDR3 is TGTTGCCTGGAGTGGGGGACAGGGCGGCAAAAGAACGAGCAGTACTTC.

For this clone: Other DNA sequences of this sample code for an identical CDR3. V and J are TRBV4-3 and TRBJ1-6, with D unclear. The length of the CDR3 is 14 residues. V was pared by 2 bases and J by 13 bases, with 15 bases between. CDR1 LGHNA and CDR2 YSLEER come from the germline V gene. The CDR3 is CASSQTRSGSPLHF. CDR3 nucleotides: TGCGCCAGCAGCCAAACAAGGTCGGGATCCCCCCTCCACTTT.

This CDR3 reads CATILQRGSSYEQYF. For the CDR3, the DNA is TGTGCCACCATTCTGCAGCGGGGCAGCTCCTACGAGCAGTACTTC. The chain joins TRBV6-5 to TRBJ2-7; 7 bases agree with TRBD2. Germline V gives CDR1 MNHEY, CDR2 SVGAGI. This CDR3 has 15 residues. Germline trimming cut 10 bases from V and 0 bases from J; bases unmatched to any gene: 12.

The gene calls are TRBV18 and TRBJ2-5; TRBD2 might be the D (5 bases). The germline V and J ends were trimmed by 3 bases and 4 bases, with 15 bases remaining between them. Germline V gives CDR1 KGHSH, CDR2 LQKENI. The CDR3 covers 15 residues. The CDR3 reads CASSPLTGKPETQYF. CDR3 sequence (DNA): TGTGCCAGCTCACCCTTAACGGGGAAACCAGAGACCCAGTACTTC. Looking up the rest from reference TRBV18 and TRBJ2-5 gives the full variable domain: NAGVMQNPRHLVRRRGQEARLRCSPMKGHSHVYWYRQLPEEGLKFMVYLQKENIIDESGMPKERFSAEFPKEGPSILRIQQVVRGDSAAYFCASSPLTGKPETQYFGPGTRLLVL.

This clone was seen a few times. The CDR3 bases are TGTGCCAGCAGCCAAGATCGGCGGACTAGCGGGGGATATACGCAGTATTTT. Translating it yields CASSQDRRTSGGYTQYF. J is TRBJ2-3 and V is TRBV4-2; 13 bases match TRBD2. V trimming: 0 bases; J trimming: 7 bases; junction bases outside the gene matches: 7. Germline-derived CDR1 and CDR2 are LGHNA and YNFKEQ. This CDR3 comprises 17 residues.

This chain joins TRBV27 and TRBJ2-7; maybe TRBD1 (6 bases). The CDR3 contains 14 residues. Germline lookup yields CDR1 MNHEY and CDR2 SMNVEV (reference sequence). The V end was cut by 5 bases, the J end by 2 bases, with 13 bases between. The CDR3 loop is CASSHRDHTYEQYF. The CDR3 region has the DNA TGTGCCAGCAGTCACAGGGATCACACCTACGAGCAGTACTTC.

The chain uses TRBV27 and TRBJ2-7; D is undetermined. CDR1 is MNHEY and CDR2 is SMNVEV in the germline V gene (reference sequence). This CDR3 spans 14 amino acids. V lost 6 bases and J 4 bases, leaving 16 bases between the germline ends. This chain's CDR3 is CASRLGPAPYEQYF. For the CDR3, the DNA is TGTGCCAGCAGATTAGGGCCGGCCCCATACGAGCAGTACTTC.

The chain is built from TRBV5-1 and TRBJ2-2; D is ambiguous. Germline CDR1 reads SGHRS; CDR2 reads YFSETQ. The CDR3 is made up of 14 amino acids. V dropped 1 base and J dropped 0 bases, with 4 bases sitting between them. CDR3 sequence reads: CASSLTANTGELFF. CDR3 DNA sequence: TGCGCCAGCAGCTTGACAGCGAACACCGGGGAGCTGTTTTTT.

This clone was seen just once. The rearrangement joins TRBV18 to TRBJ2-3; D is perhaps TRBD2 (6 bases). The CDR3 has 11 amino acids. Germline values: CDR1 KGHSH, CDR2 LQKENI. The V end lost 6 bases, the J end lost 6 bases, and 7 bases lay between the germline ends. CDR3: CASSAGDTQYF. The CDR3 DNA is TGTGCCAGCTCGGCGGGGGATACGCAGTATTTT.

For the CDR3, the DNA is TGTGCCAGCAGCTTGCTGACTAGCGGGGGGGCTGGTGAGCAGTTCTTC. Its protein product is CASSLLTSGGAGEQFF. V and J are TRBV5-6 and TRBJ2-1; 14 bases fit TRBD2. V shed 1 base and J 9 bases; nucleotides not matched to a gene: 6. This CDR3 region has 16 residues. Germline CDR1 is SGHDT and CDR2 is YYEEEE. The full variable domain, rest sourced from reference TRBV5-6 and TRBJ2-1, is DAGVTQSPTHLIKTRGQQVTLRCSPKSGHDTVSWYQQALGQGPQFIFQYYEEEERQRGNFPDRFSGHQFPNYSSELNVNALLLGDSALYLCASSLLTSGGAGEQFFGPGTRLTVL.